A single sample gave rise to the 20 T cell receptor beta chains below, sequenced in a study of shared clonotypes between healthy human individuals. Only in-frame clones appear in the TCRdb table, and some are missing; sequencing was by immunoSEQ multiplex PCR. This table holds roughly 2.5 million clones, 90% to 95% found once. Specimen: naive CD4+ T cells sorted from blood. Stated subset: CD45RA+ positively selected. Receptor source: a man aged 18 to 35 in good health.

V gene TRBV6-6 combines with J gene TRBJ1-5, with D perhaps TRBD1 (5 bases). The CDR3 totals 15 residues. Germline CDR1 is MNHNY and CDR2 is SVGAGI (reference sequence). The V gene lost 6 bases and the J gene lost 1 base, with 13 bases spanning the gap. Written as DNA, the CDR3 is TGTGCCAGCAGGTACAATGCAGGGAGCAATCAGCCCCAGCATTTT. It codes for CASRYNAGSNQPQHF.

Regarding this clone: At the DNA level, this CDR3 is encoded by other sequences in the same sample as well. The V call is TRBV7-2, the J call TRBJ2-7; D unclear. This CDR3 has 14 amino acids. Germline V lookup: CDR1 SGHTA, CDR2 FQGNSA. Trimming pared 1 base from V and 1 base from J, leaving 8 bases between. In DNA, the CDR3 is TGTGCCAGCAGCTTAGTGTATACGTCCTACGAGCAGTACTTC. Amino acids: CASSLVYTSYEQYF.

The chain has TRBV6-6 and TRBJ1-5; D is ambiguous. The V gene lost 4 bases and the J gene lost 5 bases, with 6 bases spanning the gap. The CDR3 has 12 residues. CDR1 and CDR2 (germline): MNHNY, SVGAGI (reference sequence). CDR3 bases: TGTGCCAGCAGTTTCGCAGATCAGCCCCAGCATTTT. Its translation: CASSFADQPQHF.

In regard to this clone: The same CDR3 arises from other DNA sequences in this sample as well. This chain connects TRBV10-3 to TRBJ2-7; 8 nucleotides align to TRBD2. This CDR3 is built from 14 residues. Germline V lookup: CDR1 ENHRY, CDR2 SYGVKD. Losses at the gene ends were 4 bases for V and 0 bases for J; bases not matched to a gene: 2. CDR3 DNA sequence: TGTGCCATCAGTGTAAGCGGGGGCTCCTACGAGCAGTACTTC. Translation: CAISVSGGSYEQYF.

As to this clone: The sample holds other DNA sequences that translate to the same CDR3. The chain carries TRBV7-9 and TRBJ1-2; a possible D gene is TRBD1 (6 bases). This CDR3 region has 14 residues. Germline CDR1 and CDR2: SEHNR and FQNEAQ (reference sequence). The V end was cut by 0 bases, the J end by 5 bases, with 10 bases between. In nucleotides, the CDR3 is TGTGCCAGCAGCTTAGCGGGGGGCAGTTATGGCTACACCTTC. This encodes CASSLAGGSYGYTF.

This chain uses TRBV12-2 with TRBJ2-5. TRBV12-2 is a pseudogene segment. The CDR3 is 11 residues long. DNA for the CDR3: TGTGCAAGTCGCTTCTGGGAGACCCAGTACTTC. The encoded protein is CASRFWETQYF.

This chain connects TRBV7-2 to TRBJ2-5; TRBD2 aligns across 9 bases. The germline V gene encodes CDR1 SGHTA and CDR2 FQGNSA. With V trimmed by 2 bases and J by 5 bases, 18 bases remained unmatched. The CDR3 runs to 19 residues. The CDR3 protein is CASSLIYSLGGGAWETQYF. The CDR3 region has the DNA TGTGCCAGCAGCTTAATTTATTCGCTCGGCGGGGGGGCATGGGAGACCCAGTACTTC.

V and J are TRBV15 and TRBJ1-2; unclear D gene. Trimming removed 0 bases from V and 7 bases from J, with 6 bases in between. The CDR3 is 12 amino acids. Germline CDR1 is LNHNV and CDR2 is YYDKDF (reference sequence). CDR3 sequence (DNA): TGTGCCACCAGCAGAGATTTGGGTGGCTACACCTTC. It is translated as CATSRDLGGYTF.

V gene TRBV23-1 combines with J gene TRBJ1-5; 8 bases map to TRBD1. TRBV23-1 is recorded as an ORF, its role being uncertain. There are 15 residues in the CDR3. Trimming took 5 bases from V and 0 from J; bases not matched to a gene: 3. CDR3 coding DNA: TGCGCCAGCAGTGCGACAGGGGTTAGCAATCAGCCCCAGCATTTT. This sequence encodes CASSATGVSNQPQHF.

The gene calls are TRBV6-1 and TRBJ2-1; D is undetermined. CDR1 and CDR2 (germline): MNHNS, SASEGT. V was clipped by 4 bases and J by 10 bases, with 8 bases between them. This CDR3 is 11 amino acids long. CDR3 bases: TGTGCCAGCAGTGCCCAGGCCGAGCAGTTCTTC. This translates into CASSAQAEQFF.

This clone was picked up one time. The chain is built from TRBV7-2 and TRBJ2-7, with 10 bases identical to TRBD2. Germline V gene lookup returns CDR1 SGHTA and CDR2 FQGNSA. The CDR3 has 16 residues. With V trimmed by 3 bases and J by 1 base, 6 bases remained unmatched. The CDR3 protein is CASSLGPGLASYEQYF. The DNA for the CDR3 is TGTGCCAGCAGCTTGGGACCGGGACTAGCGTCCTACGAGCAGTACTTC.

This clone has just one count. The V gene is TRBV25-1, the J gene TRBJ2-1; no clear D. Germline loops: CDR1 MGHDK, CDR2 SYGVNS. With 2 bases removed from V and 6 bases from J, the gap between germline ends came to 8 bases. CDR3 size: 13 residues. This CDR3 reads CASSEDPLNEQFF. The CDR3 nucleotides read TGTGCCAGCAGTGAAGACCCCCTCAATGAGCAGTTCTTC.

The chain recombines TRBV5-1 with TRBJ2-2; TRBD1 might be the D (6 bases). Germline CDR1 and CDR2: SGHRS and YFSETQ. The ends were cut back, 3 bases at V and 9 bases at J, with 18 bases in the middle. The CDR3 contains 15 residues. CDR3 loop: CASSWEKQGIRELFF. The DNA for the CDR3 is TGCGCCAGCAGCTGGGAGAAACAGGGAATCCGGGAGCTGTTTTTT.

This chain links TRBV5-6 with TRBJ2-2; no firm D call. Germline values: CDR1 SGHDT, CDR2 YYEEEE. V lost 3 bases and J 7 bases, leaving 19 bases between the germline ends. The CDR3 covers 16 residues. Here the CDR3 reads CASSSHQTRLDGELFF. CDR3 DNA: TGTGCCAGCAGCTCCCACCAGACACGTCTCGACGGGGAGCTGTTTTTT.

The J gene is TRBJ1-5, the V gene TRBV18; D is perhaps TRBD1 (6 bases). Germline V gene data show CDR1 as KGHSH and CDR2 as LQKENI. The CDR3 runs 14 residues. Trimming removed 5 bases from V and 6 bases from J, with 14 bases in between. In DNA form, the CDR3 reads TGTGCCAGCTCAGCCGACAGGTTTGGTCAGCCCCAGCATTTT. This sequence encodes CASSADRFGQPQHF.

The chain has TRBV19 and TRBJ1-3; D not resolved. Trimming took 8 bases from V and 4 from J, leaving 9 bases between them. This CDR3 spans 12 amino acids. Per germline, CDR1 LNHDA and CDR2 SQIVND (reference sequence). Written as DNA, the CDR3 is TGTGCCAGTGGAGACCTGGGAAACACCATATATTTT. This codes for CASGDLGNTIYF.

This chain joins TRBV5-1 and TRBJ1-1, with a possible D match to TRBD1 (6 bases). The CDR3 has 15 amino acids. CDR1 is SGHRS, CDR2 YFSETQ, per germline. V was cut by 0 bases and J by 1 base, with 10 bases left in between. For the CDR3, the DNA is TGCGCCAGCAGCTTGGTGGTGGGGGCGAACACTGAAGCTTTCTTT. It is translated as CASSLVVGANTEAFF.

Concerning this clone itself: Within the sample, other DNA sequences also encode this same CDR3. Written as DNA, the CDR3 is TGTGCCAGCAGCTTGACAGGGGGCCCCTACAATGAGCAGTTCTTC. This codes for CASSLTGGPYNEQFF. The V call is TRBV7-9, the J call TRBJ2-1; 10 bases line up with TRBD1. Germline CDR1 and CDR2: SEHNR and FQNEAQ (reference sequence). V lost 3 bases, J lost 2 bases, and 1 base stayed unmatched. This CDR3 comprises 15 residues.

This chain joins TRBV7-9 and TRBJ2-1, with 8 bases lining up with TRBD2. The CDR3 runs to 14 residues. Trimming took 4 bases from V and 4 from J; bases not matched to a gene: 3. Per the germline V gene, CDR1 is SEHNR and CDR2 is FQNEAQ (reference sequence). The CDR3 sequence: CASSSGGAYNEQFF. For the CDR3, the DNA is TGTGCCAGCAGCTCCGGGGGGGCTTACAATGAGCAGTTCTTC.

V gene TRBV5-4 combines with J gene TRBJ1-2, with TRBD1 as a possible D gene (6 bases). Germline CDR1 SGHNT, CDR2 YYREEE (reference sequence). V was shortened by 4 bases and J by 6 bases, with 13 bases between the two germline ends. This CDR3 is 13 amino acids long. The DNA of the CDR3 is TGTGCCAGCAGCCCCGAGGGGGGCAATGGCTACACCTTC. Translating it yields CASSPEGGNGYTF.